This T cell receptor (beta chain) came from a study of human T cells and chemical hapten exposure. Time point indicated: patch test 3, about 24 weeks after DPC sensitization. The treatment here: therapeutic diphenylcyclopropenone sensitization with weekly scalp DPC. Blood collection took place prior to placing each patch test. It was unfractionated whole blood from which total RNA was extracted. Notes on this clonotype: The antigen is undetermined.

Findings and limits, study-wide: While controls formed fewer of them, expanded TCRs formed significantly more large CDR3 similarity clusters. Positive correlation was observed between PT1 expanded TCR counts and patch test score.

A single record per CDR3 protein comes from TCRdb applying MiXCR to the RACE reads. The sample yields approximately 160,000 distinct CDR3 sequences, approximately 30% seen once. The material sequenced was whole blood, taken in connection with sensitization to the hapten diphenylcyclopropenone (DPC). The TCR originated in a woman younger than 35 with alopecia areata. Some clones in this sample may be carry-over from other donors' samples.

The CDR3 loop reads CASSAIPRLGGYTF. The CDR3 DNA reads as TGTGCCAGCAGTGCTATACCCCGCCTTGGGGGCTACACCTTC. The chain links TRBV25-1 to TRBJ1-2, with D unresolved. The CDR3 is made up of 14 amino acids. V was pared by 4 bases and J by 8 bases, with 17 bases between. The V gene's germline CDR1 is MGHDK and CDR2 SYGVNS.